This paragraph covers one T cell receptor (beta chain) sequence. The target of this receptor is not known. This clone may be a read error of a much larger clone one base away. The data stem from a study of response to subunit inactivated influenza vaccine (dated by TCRdb to 2017 to 2018). General notes on the study: The study used deep quantitative T cell receptor repertoire profiling to track responses to a trivalent subunit inactivated influenza vaccine. Overall results and qualifications from the work: The authors proposed that each seasonal influenza vaccination may bring in only a limited number of new T cells.

The library was produced with RT-PCR. The instrument was an Illumina HiSeq 2500. Through fastp at Q25 and MiXCR, TCRdb rebuilt clones from the public reads, retaining in-frame beta chains. Here each entry gathers all rows of one CDR3 protein and keeps the most common genes and DNA. The sample has about half a million distinct CDR3 sequences on record, about 7.6% of them singletons. The ten largest clones represent around 13% of the sample. V is pared back by 3 bases and J by 4 bases, with 8 bases lying between the germline termini. The CDR3, cysteine through phenylalanine, is 13 amino acids long. This entry keeps only the CDR3 DNA: 39 bases, framed from base 1.

The clonotype comes from a man aged 45-69 years who received an inactivated influenza vaccine. Donor details come from another sample of the same person, matched by shared clones. The sequences come from PBMCs from blood, collected around 25 months after vaccination. Recombination linked TRBV12-3 or TRBV12-4 to TRBJ2-3; the D segment cannot be called with confidence. The CDR3 corresponds to CASSLQESDTQYF. The bases are TGTGCCAGCAGTTTGCAGGAATCAGATACGCAGTATTTT.